These 2 T cell receptor beta chains came from one sample sequenced in a study of cytotoxic CD8 clonotypes in ibrutinib-treated CLL. Here immunoSEQ multiplex PCR was the method, and the copy in TCRdb shows in-frame clones only, minus some. The sample comprises hundreds of thousands of clones, 70% to 80% of which are singletons, and 6.5% to 8.5% rests with the top ten. The sample in question was PBMCs, obtained before ibrutinib treatment. The source is a human donor with chronic lymphocytic leukemia.

The chain combines TRBV5-1 with TRBJ2-7; TRBD2 matches 11 bases. Looked up from germline, CDR1 is SGHRS and CDR2 is YFSETQ. The CDR3 spans 15 residues. Germline trimming cut 1 base from V and 3 bases from J; bases unmatched to any gene: 3. Here the CDR3 DNA reads TGCGCCAGCAGCTTGCGACTAGCGGGGATCTACGAGCAGTACTTC. Its protein is CASSLRLAGIYEQYF.

In its sample, this clone was seen a few times. In DNA form, the CDR3 reads TGTGCCACCAGCAGGGCCACTTTGGTCCCCCAGCATTTT. Translation: CATSRATLVPQHF. The rearrangement uses TRBV15 and TRBJ1-5, with D uncertain. The CDR3 runs to 13 residues. Between the trimmed V and J ends, which lost 3 bases and 10 bases, there was a span of 13 bases. The V gene's germline CDR1 is LNHNV and CDR2 YYDKDF (reference sequence).